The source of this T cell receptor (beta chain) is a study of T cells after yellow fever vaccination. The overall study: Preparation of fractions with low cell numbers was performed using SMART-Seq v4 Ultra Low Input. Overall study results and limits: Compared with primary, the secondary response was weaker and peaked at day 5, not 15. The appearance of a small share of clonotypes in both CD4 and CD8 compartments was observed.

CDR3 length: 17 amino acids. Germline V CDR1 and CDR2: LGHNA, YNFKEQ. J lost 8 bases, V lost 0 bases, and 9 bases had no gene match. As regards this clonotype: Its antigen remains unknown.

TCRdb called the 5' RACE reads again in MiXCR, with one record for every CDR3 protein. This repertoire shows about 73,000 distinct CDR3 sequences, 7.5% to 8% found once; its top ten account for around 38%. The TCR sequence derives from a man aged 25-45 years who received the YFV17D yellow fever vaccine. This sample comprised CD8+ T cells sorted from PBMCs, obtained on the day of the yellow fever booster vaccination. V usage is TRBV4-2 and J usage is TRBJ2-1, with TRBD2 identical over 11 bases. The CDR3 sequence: CASSQDIVAGGFDEQFF. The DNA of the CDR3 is TGTGCCAGCAGCCAAGATATTGTAGCGGGAGGGTTTGATGAGCAGTTCTTC.